The 13 T cell receptor beta chains below were found in one sample sequenced in a study of tissue T cells after allogeneic stem cell transplantation. The repertoire was sequenced with immunoSEQ multiplex PCR; TCRdb's copy has only in-frame clones and lacks some. The sample includes about 4,000 clones, 50% seen only once; the top ten take 6.3%. Time point meaning: mouse harvest day 7 after allogeneic transplant. Tail vein injection delivered 10^7 T-cell-depleted bone marrow cells and 10^6 splenic CD5+ T cells. What was sequenced was gut tissue. The receptors were sampled from a female BALB/c mouse given C57BL/6 T cells with graft-versus-host disease after an allogeneic hematopoietic cell transplant.

Concerning this clone: Gene names and germline match the mouse. The sequence runs out 1 residue before the end of the CDR3; the remainder is reconstructed from the germline J gene. This chain connects TRBV16 to TRBJ1-1; D possibly corresponds to TRBD1 (5 bases). The ends were cut back, 1 base at V and 0 bases at J, with 6 bases in the middle. CDR1 and CDR2 from the germline V gene are SGHSA and FRNQAP. The CDR3 runs to 14 residues. CDR3 DNA (partial): TGTGCAAGCAGCTTAGGGACAACAAACACAGAAGTCTTC. Residues: CASSLGTTNTEVF. The full CDR3 reads CASSLGTTNTEVFF.

Details on this clone: The genes are named according to mouse. Partial CDR3 DNA: TGTGCCAGCTCTCTCGGGGGGGCACAAAACACCTTGTAC. It is translated as CASSLGGAQNTLY. The whole CDR3 protein reads CASSLGGAQNTLYF. This rearrangement joins TRBV12-1 to TRBJ2-4; 8 bases match TRBD2. The read gets to within 1 residue of the CDR3 end, and the germline J gene fills in the rest. Germline lookup yields CDR1 SGHSN and CDR2 HYEKVE. CDR3 length: 14 amino acids. The J segment lost 3 bases and the V segment lost 0 bases, leaving 1 base of the junction unmatched. The variable domain in full, completed from reference TRBV12-1 and TRBJ2-4, reads DSGVVQSPRHIIKEKGGRSVLTCIPISGHSNVVWYQQTLGKELKFLIQHYEKVERDKGFLPSRFSVQQFDDYHSEMNMSALELEDSAMYFCASSLGGAQNTLYFGAGTRLSVL.

This clone was observed a few times. Germline and genes here are mouse. The DNA ends 1 residue before the CDR3 does, and the rest of the CDR3 is filled in from the germline J gene. The genes are TRBV15 and TRBJ2-7; 13 nucleotides match TRBD2. Germline lookup yields CDR1 SGHND and CDR2 FRSKSL. After removal of 6 bases from V and 6 bases from J, the junction contained 5 bases not matched to a gene. The length of the CDR3 is 14 residues. CDR3 in amino acids: CASRRTGGALEQYF. The part of the CDR3 DNA that was read is TGTGCCAGCAGGCGGACTGGGGGGGCGCTTGAACAGTAC.

Worth noting for this clone: Any gene name here is a mouse gene name. CDR3 bases read: TGTGCCAGCAGTCCCCGGGACTGGGGGGATGAACAGTAC. Translation: CASSPRDWGDEQY. The whole CDR3 region reads CASSPRDWGDEQYF. The rearrangement joins TRBV26 to TRBJ2-7, with 12 bases matching TRBD2. The read ends 1 residue early relative to the CDR3; the germline J gene fills the gap. With V trimmed by 4 bases and J by 5 bases, 3 bases remained unmatched. In germline, CDR1 is KGHPV, CDR2 FQNQEV (reference sequence). This CDR3 comprises 14 residues.

About this clone itself: The listed genes are named as in mouse. The CDR3 end is not reached by the read, which stops 1 residue before it; the germline J gene fills it in. The rearrangement links TRBV26 to TRBJ1-2; TRBD1 might be the D (6 bases). The CDR3 extends over 14 amino acids. V was pared by 2 bases and J by 4 bases, with 11 bases between. The germline gives CDR1 KGHPV, CDR2 FQNQEV (reference sequence). The covered CDR3 bases are TGTGCCAGCAGTCTGATGGGGGGCGGCTCCGACTACACC. Its translation: CASSLMGGGSDYT. In full, the CDR3 reads CASSLMGGGSDYTF.

A remark on this clone: Mouse gene names and germline throughout. The read stops 1 residue short of the end of the CDR3; the missing end is completed from the germline J gene. This chain uses TRBV15 with TRBJ2-1; D is undetermined. The V end lost 1 base, the J end lost 6 bases, and 7 bases lay between the germline ends. The CDR3 contains 13 residues. Germline V gives CDR1 SGHND, CDR2 FRSKSL. The covered CDR3 bases are TGTGCCAGCAGTTTAGAAAGGTTTGCTGAGCAGTTC. Its protein is CASSLERFAEQF. The whole CDR3 is CASSLERFAEQFF.

This clone counts as large. Mouse names are used for the genes. The DNA ends 1 residue before the CDR3 does, and the rest of the CDR3 is filled in from the germline J gene. This sequence joins TRBV15 and TRBJ2-7; D is unclear. Trimming pared 1 base from V and 7 bases from J, leaving 2 bases between. The CDR3 runs 10 residues. Germline lookup yields CDR1 SGHND and CDR2 FRSKSL. The sequenced CDR3 bases are TGTGCCAGCAGTTTAGGGGAACAGTAC. Translating it yields CASSLGEQY. The entire CDR3 protein is CASSLGEQYF.

To note about this clone: Each gene name is a mouse one. The read terminates 1 residue ahead of where the CDR3 ends, so the germline J gene completes it. The chain links TRBV23 to TRBJ1-2. There are 15 residues in the CDR3. Germline V CDR1 and CDR2: KGHTA, FQNQQP. CDR3 bases read: TGCTCCAGCAGTCAATCCGGGACGACAAACTCCGACTACACC. It translates to CSSSQSGTTNSDYT. The full CDR3 protein is CSSSQSGTTNSDYTF.

A note on this clone: Germline and genes: mouse. The CDR3 goes on 1 residue after the read ends, and that part is filled in from the germline J gene. The gene calls are TRBV3 and TRBJ2-1, with D possibly called TRBD1 or TRBD2 (5 bases each). The V end was cut by 1 base, the J end by 3 bases, with 10 bases between. In germline, CDR1 is SNHLY, CDR2 FYNGKV (reference sequence). CDR3 length: 15 amino acids. The CDR3 loop is CASSLDRGSYAEQFF. The covered CDR3 bases are TGTGCCAGCAGCTTAGACCGGGGGAGCTATGCTGAGCAGTTC.

With respect to this clone: The listed genes are named as in mouse. The read terminates 1 residue before the CDR3 end, so the remaining end is supplied by the germline J gene. The chain uses TRBV3 and TRBJ1-6, with unresolved D. TRBJ1-6 is filed as an ORF, its function uncertain. V was clipped by 5 bases and J by 0 bases, with 2 bases between them. The CDR3 is 13 residues long. CDR1 and CDR2 from the germline V gene are SNHLY and FYNGKV (reference sequence). This CDR3 reads CASSLSYNSPLYF. Partial CDR3 DNA: TGTGCCAGCAGCCTTTCCTATAATTCGCCCCTCTAC.

This clone was observed a few times. Gene names are mouse gene names. Read sequence stops 1 residue before the CDR3 end, and the germline J gene provides the missing end. This sequence joins TRBV5 and TRBJ1-4; 7 bases fit TRBD1. CDR1 is LGHNA, CDR2 YNLKQL, per germline (reference sequence). V shed 4 bases and J 0 bases; nucleotides not matched to a gene: 5. This CDR3 has 16 residues. The CDR3 loop reads CASSPFGTVSNERLFF. The CDR3 DNA, read in part, is TGTGCCAGCAGCCCCTTCGGGACAGTTTCCAACGAAAGATTATTT.

Concerning this clone: These gene names are mouse names. The sequenced fragment ends 1 residue before the CDR3 boundary, so the rest is inferred from the germline J gene. The rearrangement links TRBV3 to TRBJ1-4; perhaps TRBD1 as D (6 bases). The CDR3 length is 15 residues. Trimming took 0 bases from V and 7 from J, leaving 12 bases between them. Germline V gives CDR1 SNHLY, CDR2 FYNGKV (reference sequence). The sequenced part of the CDR3 DNA is TGTGCCAGCAGCTTAGCACAGGGACGAGGCGAAAGATTATTT. It translates to CASSLAQGRGERLF. The CDR3 in full is CASSLAQGRGERLFF.

With regard to this clone: Gene names follow the mouse nomenclature. From the germline J gene comes the end of the CDR3, since the read stops 1 residue before it. The same CDR3 arises from other DNA sequences in this sample as well. The J gene is TRBJ2-2, the V gene TRBV15; 8 bases are a match to TRBD1. From germline, CDR1 is SGHND and CDR2 FRSKSL. J gave up 4 bases and V 4 bases, and 2 bases lay outside the gene matches. This CDR3 is built from 14 residues. The CDR3 reads CASSSGGGTGQLYF. CDR3 bases read: TGTGCCAGCAGTTCAGGGGGCGGCACCGGGCAGCTCTAC.